This TCR beta chain was captured by sequencing in a study of shared T cell receptors in the human thymus. Some clones are missing from TCRdb's copy, which holds only in-frame ones; the method was immunoSEQ multiplex PCR. The profile shows about 660,000 clones, roughly 90% of them singletons. Germline V lookup: CDR1 LGHNT, CDR2 FRNRAP. This CDR3 has 13 amino acids. V gave up 3 bases and J gave up 6 bases, with 9 bases separating them. These sequences were also reported in another study, on human thymus T cells.

The chain combines TRBV12-5 with TRBJ2-1, with unresolved D. This clonotype originated in a boy under two years old with a congenital heart defect. Sequencing used thymocytes. The CDR3 spells CASGFAPGNEQFF. The CDR3 DNA reads as TGTGCTAGTGGTTTTGCCCCGGGCAATGAGCAGTTCTTC.